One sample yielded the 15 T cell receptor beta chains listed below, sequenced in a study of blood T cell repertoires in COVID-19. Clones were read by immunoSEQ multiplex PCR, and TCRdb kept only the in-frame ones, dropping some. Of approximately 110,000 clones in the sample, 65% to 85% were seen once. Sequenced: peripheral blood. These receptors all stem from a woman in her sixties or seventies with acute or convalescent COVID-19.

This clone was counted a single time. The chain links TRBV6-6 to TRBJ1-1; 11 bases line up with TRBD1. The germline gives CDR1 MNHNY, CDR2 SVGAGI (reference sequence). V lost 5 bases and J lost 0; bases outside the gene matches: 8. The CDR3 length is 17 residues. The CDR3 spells CASSPPGQGVMNTEAFF. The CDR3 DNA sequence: TGTGCCAGCAGTCCCCCGGGACAGGGGGTCATGAACACTGAAGCTTTCTTT.

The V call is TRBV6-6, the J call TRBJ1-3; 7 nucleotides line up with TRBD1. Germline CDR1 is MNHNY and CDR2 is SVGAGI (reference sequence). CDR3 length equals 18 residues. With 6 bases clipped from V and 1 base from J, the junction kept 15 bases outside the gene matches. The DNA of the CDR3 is TGTGCCAGCAGCCGAGAGTCTCCGACAGGGAGATCTGGAAACACCATATATTTT. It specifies CASSRESPTGRSGNTIYF.

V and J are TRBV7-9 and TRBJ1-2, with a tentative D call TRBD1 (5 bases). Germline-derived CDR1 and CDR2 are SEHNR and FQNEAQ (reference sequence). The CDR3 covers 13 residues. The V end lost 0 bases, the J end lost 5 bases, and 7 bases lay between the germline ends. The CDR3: CASSLAGQYGYTF. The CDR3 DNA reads TGTGCCAGCAGCTTAGCGGGGCAATATGGCTACACCTTC.

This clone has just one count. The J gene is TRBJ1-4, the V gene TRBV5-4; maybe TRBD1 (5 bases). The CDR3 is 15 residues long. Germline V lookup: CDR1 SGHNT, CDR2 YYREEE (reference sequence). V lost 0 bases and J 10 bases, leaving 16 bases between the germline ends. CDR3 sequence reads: CASSLGTGATPKLFF. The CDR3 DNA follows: TGTGCCAGCAGCTTGGGCACAGGTGCTACTCCAAAACTGTTTTTT.

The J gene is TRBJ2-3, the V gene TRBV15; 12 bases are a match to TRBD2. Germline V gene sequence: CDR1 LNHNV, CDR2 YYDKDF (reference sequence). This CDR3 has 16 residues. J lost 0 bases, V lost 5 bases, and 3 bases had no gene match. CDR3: CATSGGTSGSTDTQYF. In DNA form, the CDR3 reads TGTGCCACCAGCGGAGGGACTAGCGGGAGCACAGATACGCAGTATTTT.

The CDR3 spells CASSSPTGVLGGYTF. The CDR3 coding sequence is TGTGCCAGCAGTTCCCCGACAGGGGTTTTAGGCGGCTACACCTTC. The chain carries TRBV28 and TRBJ1-2, with TRBD1 matching over 8 bases. From germline, CDR1 is MDHEN and CDR2 SYDVKM. The V gene end was trimmed by 4 bases and the J gene end by 8 bases; junction bases not matched to a gene: 12. The CDR3 length is 15 residues.

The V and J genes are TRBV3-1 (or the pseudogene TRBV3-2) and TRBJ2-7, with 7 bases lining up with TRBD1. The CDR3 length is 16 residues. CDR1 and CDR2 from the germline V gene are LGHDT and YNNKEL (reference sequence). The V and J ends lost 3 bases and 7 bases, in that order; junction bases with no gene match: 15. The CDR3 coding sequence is TGTGCCAGCAGCCACCGGACAGGTGCTAGCCTGGGGGAGCAGTACTTC. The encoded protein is CASSHRTGASLGEQYF.

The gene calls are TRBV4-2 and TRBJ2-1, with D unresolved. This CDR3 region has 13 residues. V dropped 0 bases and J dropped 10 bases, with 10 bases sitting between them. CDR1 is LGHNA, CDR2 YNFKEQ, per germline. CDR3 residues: CASSQDGGDEQFF. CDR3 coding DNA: TGTGCCAGCAGCCAAGACGGCGGAGACGAGCAGTTCTTC.

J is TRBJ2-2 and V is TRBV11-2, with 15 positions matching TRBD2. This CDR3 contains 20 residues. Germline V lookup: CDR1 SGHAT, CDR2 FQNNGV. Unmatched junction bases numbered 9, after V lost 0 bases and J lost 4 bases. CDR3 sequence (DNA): TGTGCCAGCAGCTTAGAGCCTGGGACTAGCGGGAGGCTCTTCACCGGGGAGCTGTTTTTT. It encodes CASSLEPGTSGRLFTGELFF.

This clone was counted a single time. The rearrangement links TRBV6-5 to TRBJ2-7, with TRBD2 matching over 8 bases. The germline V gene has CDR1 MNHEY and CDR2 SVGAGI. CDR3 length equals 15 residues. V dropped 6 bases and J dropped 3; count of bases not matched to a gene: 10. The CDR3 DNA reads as TGTGCCAGCAGGCCCGGGGGGGTGGCCTACTACGAGCAGTACTTC. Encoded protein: CASRPGGVAYYEQYF.

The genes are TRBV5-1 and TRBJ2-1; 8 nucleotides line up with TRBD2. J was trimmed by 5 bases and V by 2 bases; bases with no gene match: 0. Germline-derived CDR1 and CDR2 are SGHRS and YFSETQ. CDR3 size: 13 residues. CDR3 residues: CASSFSGNNEQFF. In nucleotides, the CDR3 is TGCGCCAGCAGCTTTAGCGGGAACAATGAGCAGTTCTTC.

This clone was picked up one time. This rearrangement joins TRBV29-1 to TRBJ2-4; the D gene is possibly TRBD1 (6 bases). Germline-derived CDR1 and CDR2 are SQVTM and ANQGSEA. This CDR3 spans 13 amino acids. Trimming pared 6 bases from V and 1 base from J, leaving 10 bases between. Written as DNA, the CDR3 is TGCAGCGTCACAGGGTTGGCCAAAAACATTCAGTACTTC. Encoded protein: CSVTGLAKNIQYF.

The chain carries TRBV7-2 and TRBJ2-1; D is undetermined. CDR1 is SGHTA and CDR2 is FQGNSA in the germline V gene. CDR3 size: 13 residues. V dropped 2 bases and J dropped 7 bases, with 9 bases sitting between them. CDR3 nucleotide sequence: TGTGCCAGCAGCTTAAGATCGAGAAATGAGCAGTTCTTC. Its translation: CASSLRSRNEQFF.

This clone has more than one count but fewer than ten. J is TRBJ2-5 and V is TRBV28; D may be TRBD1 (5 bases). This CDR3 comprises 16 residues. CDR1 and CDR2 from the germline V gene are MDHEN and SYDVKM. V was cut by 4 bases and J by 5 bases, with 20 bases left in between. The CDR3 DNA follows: TGTGCCAGCAGTTCCCCCGGCAGGGCTAAGAAGGAGACCCAGTACTTC. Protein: CASSSPGRAKKETQYF.

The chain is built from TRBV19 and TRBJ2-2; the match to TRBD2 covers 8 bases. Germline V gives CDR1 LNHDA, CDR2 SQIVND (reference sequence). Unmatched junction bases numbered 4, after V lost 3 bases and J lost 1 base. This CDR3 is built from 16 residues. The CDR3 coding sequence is TGTGCCAGTAGTATCCAACTAGCGGTGAACACCGGGGAGCTGTTTTTT. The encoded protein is CASSIQLAVNTGELFF.